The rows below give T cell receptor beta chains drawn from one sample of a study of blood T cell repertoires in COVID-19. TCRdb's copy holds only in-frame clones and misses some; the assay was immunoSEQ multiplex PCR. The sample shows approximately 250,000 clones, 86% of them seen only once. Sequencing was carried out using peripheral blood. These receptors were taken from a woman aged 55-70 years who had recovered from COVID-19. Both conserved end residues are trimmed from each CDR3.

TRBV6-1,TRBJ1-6,ASSEANNSPLH
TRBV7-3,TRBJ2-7,ASSLTGASPIEQY
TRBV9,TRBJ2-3,ASSVGVADTQY
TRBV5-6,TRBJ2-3,ASSLLLGAADTQY
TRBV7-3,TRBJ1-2,ASSPDRGGGYT
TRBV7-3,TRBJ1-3,ASRIGRGSGNTIY
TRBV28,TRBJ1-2,ASSSYRGHSYGYT
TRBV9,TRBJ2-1,ASSVDEGEQF
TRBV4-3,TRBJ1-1,ASSAHFQGAGTEAF
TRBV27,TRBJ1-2,ASSFDRAGYGYT
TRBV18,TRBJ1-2,ASSPRGQGGRTDYGYT
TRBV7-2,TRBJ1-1,ASSLVLGQVLGAF
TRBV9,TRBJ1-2,ASSAYFGYT
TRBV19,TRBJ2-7,ASSIDGDAGYEQY
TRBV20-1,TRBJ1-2,SASRLDRGPNYGYT
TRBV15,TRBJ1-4,ATSPSYAQGNEKLF
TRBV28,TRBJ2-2,ASRLDPAATGELF
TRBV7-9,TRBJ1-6,ASSPNIGGLYNSPLH
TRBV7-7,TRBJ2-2,ASSSQGELF